Shown below are 28 T cell receptor beta chains from a single sample sequenced in a study of T-cell memory formation after mild COVID-19. TCRdb reprocessed the 5' RACE reads with MiXCR, giving one entry per CDR3 protein. The profile shows 90,000 to 130,000 distinct CDR3 sequences, 15% to 20% of them singletons. Sequencing used PBMCs or a T cell subset sorted from them (not recorded which). These receptors were taken from a young man who had mild COVID-19 (a few samples of this study predate the infection). Cell type and time point are not known.

This rearrangement joins TRBV12-3 or TRBV12-4 to TRBJ2-5, with TRBD2 identical over 8 bases. The CDR3 length is 15 residues. With 1 base clipped from V and 4 bases from J, the junction kept 5 bases outside the gene matches. The CDR3 here is CASSLGGAGGETQYF. The CDR3 DNA follows: TGTGCCAGCAGTTTAGGAGGTGCGGGGGGAGAGACCCAGTACTTC.

This clonotype was detected once. The V call is TRBV5-1, the J call TRBJ2-3; 9 bases agree with TRBD2. This CDR3 spans 15 amino acids. The germline V gene encodes CDR1 SGHRS and CDR2 YFSETQ. V lost 3 bases and J lost 4; bases outside the gene matches: 6. The chain's CDR3 is CASSYSGGRADTQYF. The CDR3, as DNA: TGCGCCAGCAGCTATAGCGGGGGCCGGGCAGATACGCAGTATTTT.

The chain is built from TRBV6-2 or TRBV6-3 and TRBJ2-1; possibly TRBD2 for D (5 bases). Trimming cost V 6 bases and J 6 bases, with 21 bases left between them. The CDR3 has 16 amino acids. Germline CDR1 reads MNHEY; CDR2 reads SVGEGT. CDR3 protein: CASRLHLLETANEQFF. In nucleotides, the CDR3 is TGTGCCAGCAGGCTCCACTTACTAGAAACGGCCAATGAGCAGTTCTTC.

J is TRBJ2-5 and V is TRBV5-1; TRBD2 matches 7 bases. The CDR3 extends over 14 amino acids. Trimming at V came to 0 bases and at J to 3 bases, leaving 2 bases not matched to a gene. Per the germline V gene, CDR1 is SGHRS and CDR2 is YFSETQ. CDR3 sequence (DNA): TGCGCCAGCAGCTTGGGGAGCGGGGAAGAGACCCAGTACTTC. This sequence encodes CASSLGSGEETQYF.

This clonotype was counted at least ten times. This rearrangement joins TRBV5-1 to TRBJ2-2; D unresolved. Trimming left V 0 bases short and J 4 bases short, with 7 bases between. Germline V gives CDR1 SGHRS, CDR2 YFSETQ. The CDR3 consists of 14 residues. DNA for the CDR3: TGCGCCAGCAGCTTGGACTCAGCCACCGGGGAGCTGTTTTTT. It encodes CASSLDSATGELFF.

The genes are TRBV6-2 or TRBV6-3 and TRBJ2-3; the D is unclear. Deletions cut 8 bases from V and 4 bases from J, with 13 bases between. CDR3 size: 13 residues. Germline V gives CDR1 MNHEY, CDR2 SVGEGT. CDR3 amino acids: CASAPQNSDTQYF. For the CDR3, the DNA is TGTGCCAGCGCCCCCCAGAACTCAGATACGCAGTATTTT.

In this sample, this clonotype turned up a few times. The chain links TRBV5-6 to TRBJ2-1; tentatively, D is TRBD1 (5 bases). CDR3 size: 16 residues. Trimming pared 0 bases from V and 3 bases from J, leaving 13 bases between. Germline loops: CDR1 SGHDT, CDR2 YYEEEE. The CDR3 loop reads CASSLGPTDSYNEQFF. CDR3 bases: TGTGCCAGCAGCTTGGGACCCACTGACAGCTACAATGAGCAGTTCTTC.

This clonotype was observed once. J is TRBJ1-2 and V is TRBV7-2, with 7 positions matching TRBD1. CDR1 is SGHTA, CDR2 FQGNSA, per germline. V gave up 0 bases and J gave up 6 bases; unmatched junction bases: 7. The CDR3 contains 15 residues. CDR3 sequence: CASSLAQQGNDGYTF. CDR3 bases: TGTGCCAGCAGCTTAGCCCAACAGGGGAATGATGGCTACACCTTC.

V gene TRBV27 combines with J gene TRBJ1-4; no clear D. Germline CDR1 MNHEY, CDR2 SMNVEV (reference sequence). The germline V and J ends were trimmed by 3 bases and 7 bases, with 12 bases remaining between them. The CDR3 consists of 14 residues. CDR3 residues: CASSFSRDPEKLFF. The CDR3 region has the DNA TGTGCCAGCAGTTTTTCCCGCGATCCTGAAAAACTGTTTTTT.

This clonotype was seen many times. The chain carries TRBV6-2 or TRBV6-3 and TRBJ2-1, with D tentatively TRBD2 (6 bases). In germline, CDR1 is MNHEY, CDR2 SVGEGT. This CDR3 is built from 13 residues. The V end was cut by 6 bases, the J end by 6 bases, with 12 bases between. CDR3 in amino acids: CASRRDGSNEQFF. CDR3 sequence (DNA): TGTGCCAGCAGACGGGACGGGAGCAATGAGCAGTTCTTC.

This clonotype has only one observation. The rearrangement links TRBV15 to TRBJ2-2, with D perhaps TRBD2 (6 bases). The ends were cut back, 3 bases at V and 3 bases at J, with 11 bases in the middle. CDR3 length: 15 amino acids. Germline lookup yields CDR1 LNHNV and CDR2 YYDKDF (reference sequence). This CDR3 is CATSSGTGDTGELFF. CDR3 bases: TGTGCCACCAGCAGTGGGACGGGGGACACCGGGGAGCTGTTTTTT.

This clonotype is a singleton in its sample. J is TRBJ2-7 and V is TRBV7-2, with D possibly called TRBD1 or TRBD2 (6 bases each). The CDR3 totals 15 residues. The V gene's germline CDR1 is SGHTA and CDR2 FQGNSA. V was trimmed by 1 base and J by 6 bases, leaving 16 bases between them. The CDR3 sequence: CASSLDGGLPREQYF. The CDR3 DNA reads TGTGCCAGCAGCTTAGACGGGGGCCTACCTCGCGAGCAGTACTTC.

V is TRBV20-1 and J is TRBJ1-1; maybe TRBD1 (5 bases). This CDR3 comprises 13 residues. The V and J ends lost 3 bases and 4 bases respectively, with 12 bases between them. The V gene's germline CDR1 is DFQATT and CDR2 SNEGSKA (reference sequence). CDR3: CSASLQGSTEAFF. The CDR3 DNA sequence: TGCAGTGCTAGTCTTCAGGGTAGCACTGAAGCTTTCTTT.

This clonotype was found a few times. The chain joins TRBV5-1 to TRBJ2-5; D ambiguous. Germline assignment: CDR1 SGHRS and CDR2 YFSETQ. V dropped 0 bases and J dropped 2 bases, with 8 bases sitting between them. This CDR3 comprises 14 residues. CDR3: CASSLGNGQETQYF. CDR3 nucleotide sequence: TGCGCCAGCAGCTTGGGCAACGGACAAGAGACCCAGTACTTC.

This rearrangement joins TRBV29-1 to TRBJ1-2; unclear D gene. Trimming stripped 5 bases from V and 2 bases from J, with 6 bases between. The CDR3 consists of 11 residues. CDR1 is SQVTM and CDR2 is ANQGSEA in the germline V gene. The CDR3 region has the DNA TGCAGCGTTCAGGAAAACTATGGCTACACCTTC. Amino acids: CSVQENYGYTF.

The V and J genes are TRBV3-1 and TRBJ1-1, with D possibly TRBD1 on 5 matching bases. Germline CDR1 reads LGHDT; CDR2 reads YNNKEL (reference sequence). The CDR3 loop spans 16 amino acids. The ends were cut back, 1 base at V and 10 bases at J, with 22 bases in the middle. The CDR3 sequence is CASSQGWDRQMSGAFF. The CDR3 DNA sequence: TGTGCCAGCAGCCAAGGGTGGGACCGCCAGATGTCCGGAGCTTTCTTT.

The V gene is TRBV12-3 or TRBV12-4, the J gene TRBJ1-5; no definite D call. This CDR3 spans 15 amino acids. V lost 2 bases, J lost 7 bases, and 15 bases lay in between. The DNA of the CDR3 is TGTGCCAGCAGTTTAATATTGGGTTCGAGGCAGCCCCAGCATTTT. Translating it yields CASSLILGSRQPQHF.

This clonotype was observed a few times. This rearrangement joins TRBV5-1 to TRBJ2-7; D call uncertain. Between the trimmed V and J ends, which lost 1 base and 3 bases, there was a span of 8 bases. This CDR3 spans 13 amino acids. Germline CDR1 is SGHRS and CDR2 is YFSETQ. CDR3 residues: CASSLSGDYEQYF. The CDR3 DNA reads as TGCGCCAGCAGCTTGTCGGGCGACTACGAGCAGTACTTC.

The chain carries TRBV10-3 and TRBJ1-6; D may be TRBD1 (5 bases). CDR1 is ENHRY and CDR2 is SYGVKD in the germline V gene. This CDR3 has 14 residues. V was pared by 8 bases and J by 7 bases, with 15 bases between. The CDR3 protein is CAIAGGLGNSPLHF. The CDR3 coding sequence is TGTGCCATCGCTGGGGGGTTAGGCAATTCACCCCTCCACTTT.

The chain carries TRBV7-9 and TRBJ2-2; 10 nucleotides match TRBD2. Germline-derived CDR1 and CDR2 are SEHNR and FQNEAQ (reference sequence). V lost 5 bases to trimming and J lost 3 bases; unmatched junction nucleotides: 6. The CDR3 runs to 16 residues. In nucleotides, the CDR3 is TGTGCCAGCAGCCCCGGGACTAGCGCCTACACCGGGGAGCTGTTTTTT. This codes for CASSPGTSAYTGELFF.

The rearrangement joins TRBV4-3 to TRBJ2-3; 9 bases match TRBD1. Germline CDR1 is LGHNA and CDR2 is YSLEER. The CDR3 length is 17 residues. The J segment lost 0 bases and the V segment lost 0 bases, leaving 4 bases of the junction unmatched. The CDR3 is CASSQDRGQGSTDTQYF. The CDR3, as DNA: TGCGCCAGCAGCCAAGATCGGGGACAGGGTAGCACAGATACGCAGTATTTT.

This clonotype was detected only a few times. The J gene is TRBJ2-4, the V gene TRBV4-3; D could derive from TRBD1 or TRBD2 (6 bases each). Trimming took off 0 bases at V and 0 bases at J, with 21 bases between the two ends. The germline gives CDR1 LGHNA, CDR2 YSLEER. The CDR3 sequence is 20 residues long. The chain's CDR3 is CASSQDFQGTGILAKNIQYF. In nucleotides, the CDR3 is TGCGCCAGCAGCCAAGATTTCCAGGGGACTGGAATCCTAGCCAAAAACATTCAGTACTTC.

This chain connects TRBV4-2 to TRBJ2-1, with D maybe TRBD2 (6 bases). V lost 4 bases and J 1 base, leaving 8 bases between the germline ends. The length of the CDR3 is 14 residues. Germline V lookup: CDR1 LGHNA, CDR2 YNFKEQ. CDR3 DNA sequence: TGTGCCAGCAGCCGAGCGGGTTCCTACAATGAGCAGTTCTTC. Translating gives CASSRAGSYNEQFF.

The chain has TRBV4-1 and TRBJ2-5, with 7 bases lining up with TRBD2. With V trimmed by 3 bases and J by 4 bases, 11 bases remained unmatched. The CDR3 length is 16 residues. Germline V CDR1 and CDR2: MGHRA, YSYEKL. The CDR3 sequence is CASSHPRAGGRETQYF. In nucleotides, the CDR3 is TGCGCCAGCAGCCACCCCAGGGCCGGCGGGAGAGAGACCCAGTACTTC.

The chain couples TRBV6-2 or TRBV6-3 to TRBJ2-7, with 8 bases that match TRBD1. Germline CDR1 and CDR2: MNHEY and SVGEGT. V was clipped by 6 bases and J by 6 bases; unmatched bases: 4. The CDR3 runs 12 residues. Written as DNA, the CDR3 is TGTGCCAGCAGCCGGACAGGGAGCGAGCAGTACGTC. It codes for CASSRTGSEQYV.

In this sample, this clonotype turned up a few times. V usage is TRBV6-5 and J usage is TRBJ2-5; D possibly corresponds to TRBD1 (5 bases). In germline, CDR1 is MNHEY, CDR2 SVGAGI. The CDR3 sequence is 14 residues long. V was pared by 2 bases and J by 10 bases, with 17 bases between. CDR3: CASSYERQTPFQYF. The CDR3 nucleotides are TGTGCCAGCAGTTACGAAAGACAGACCCCGTTCCAGTACTTC.

This clonotype was counted only a few times. The chain uses TRBV6-1 and TRBJ1-1; no clear D gene. Trimming left V 5 bases short and J 4 bases short, with 8 bases between. The CDR3 totals 12 residues. CDR1 is MNHNS and CDR2 is SASEGT in the germline V gene. In nucleotides, the CDR3 is TGTGCCAGCAGTAGGTATCTCACTGAAGCTTTCTTT. Protein: CASSRYLTEAFF.

The chain's CDR3 is CASSLAQGIENTEAFF. The DNA for the CDR3 is TGCGCCAGCAGCTTGGCTCAGGGTATCGAGAACACTGAAGCTTTCTTT. J is TRBJ1-1 and V is TRBV5-1; D is possibly TRBD1 (5 bases). The V end lost 0 bases, the J end lost 1 base, and 13 bases lay between the germline ends. The CDR3 is 16 residues long. Germline CDR1 and CDR2: SGHRS and YFSETQ.